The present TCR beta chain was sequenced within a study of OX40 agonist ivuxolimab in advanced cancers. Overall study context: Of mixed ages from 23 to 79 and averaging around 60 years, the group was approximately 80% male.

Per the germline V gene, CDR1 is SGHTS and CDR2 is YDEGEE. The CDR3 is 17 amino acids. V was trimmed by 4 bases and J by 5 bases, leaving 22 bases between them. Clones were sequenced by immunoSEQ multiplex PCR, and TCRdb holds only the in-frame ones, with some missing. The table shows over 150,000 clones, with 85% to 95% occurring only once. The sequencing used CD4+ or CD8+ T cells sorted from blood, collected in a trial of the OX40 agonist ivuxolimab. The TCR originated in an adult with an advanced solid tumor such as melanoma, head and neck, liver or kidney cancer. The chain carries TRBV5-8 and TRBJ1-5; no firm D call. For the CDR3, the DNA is TGTGCCAGCAGCCAACCCCGGACGGCTTTGATGTATCAGCCCCAGCATTTT. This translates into CASSQPRTALMYQPQHF.